The 21 T cell receptor beta chains below were found in one sample sequenced in a study of OX40 agonist ivuxolimab in advanced cancers. The protocol was immunoSEQ multiplex PCR, while the TCRdb copy is restricted to in-frame clones and leaves out a portion. The sample records approximately 98,000 clones, 70% to 85% being singletons. Sequenced material: CD4+ or CD8+ T cells sorted from blood, taken in a trial of the OX40 agonist ivuxolimab. The origin of the receptors is an adult with an advanced solid tumor such as melanoma, head and neck, liver or kidney cancer.

Written as DNA, the CDR3 is TGTGCCAGCAGTTACTCAGGGACAGCCTACGAGCAGTACTTC. Translating it yields CASSYSGTAYEQYF. The rearrangement joins TRBV6-6 to TRBJ2-5, with 7 bases lining up with TRBD1. The last part of the DNA fits TRBJ2-7 better; the J call may be wrong. CDR1 is MNHNY and CDR2 is SVGAGI in the germline V gene (reference sequence). The CDR3 length is 14 residues.

The CDR3 reads CATSRRQGTGYTF. DNA of the CDR3: TGTGCCACCAGCAGGAGACAGGGCACTGGCTACACCTTC. The rearrangement links TRBV15 to TRBJ1-2; 7 bases agree with TRBD1. V trimming: 3 bases; J trimming: 7 bases; junction bases outside the gene matches: 5. The CDR3 loop spans 13 amino acids. Germline lookup yields CDR1 LNHNV and CDR2 YYDKDF (reference sequence).

The rearrangement links TRBV9 to TRBJ2-7, with 12 bases matching TRBD1. CDR3 length: 16 residues. V dropped 0 bases and J dropped 6; count of bases not matched to a gene: 7. Germline V gene sequence: CDR1 SGDLS, CDR2 YYNGEE. Written as DNA, the CDR3 is TGTGCCAGCAGCGTAGCCCCGGGACAGGGGGCCGGCGAGCAGTACTTC. It codes for CASSVAPGQGAGEQYF.

The chain employs TRBV6-1 and TRBJ2-5; D might be TRBD1 or TRBD2, each matching 5 bases. This CDR3 region has 14 residues. V was cut by 4 bases and J by 5 bases, with 14 bases left in between. CDR1 is MNHNS and CDR2 is SASEGT in the germline V gene. In nucleotides, the CDR3 is TGTGCCAGCAGTGCTGGGGACGGTTCGGAGACCCAGTACTTC. Protein product: CASSAGDGSETQYF.

The chain uses TRBV7-2 and TRBJ1-6; 9 positions agree with TRBD1. J lost 7 bases, V lost 2 bases, and 3 bases had no gene match. CDR3 size: 15 residues. In germline, CDR1 is SGHTA, CDR2 FQGNSA. The CDR3 loop reads CASSLYRGQNSPLHF. The CDR3, as DNA: TGTGCCAGCAGCTTATACAGGGGGCAAAATTCACCCCTCCACTTT.

The genes are TRBV15 and TRBJ2-7, with TRBD2 as a possible D gene (6 bases). V lost 0 bases, J lost 4 bases, and 16 bases lay in between. This CDR3 comprises 16 residues. The germline CDR1 and CDR2 sequences are LNHNV and YYDKDF (reference sequence). The CDR3 DNA is TGTGCCACCAGCAGAGACCCCGGGGGTGGGCTATACGAGCAGTACTTC. This codes for CATSRDPGGGLYEQYF.

This sequence joins TRBV6-6 and TRBJ1-2; perhaps TRBD1 as D (5 bases). Germline CDR1 reads MNHNY; CDR2 reads SVGAGI (reference sequence). Trimming removed 4 bases at V and 4 bases at J, with 13 bases between. This CDR3 comprises 14 residues. The CDR3 sequence is CASSSGSARYGYTF. CDR3 DNA: TGTGCCAGCAGTTCAGGGTCCGCGCGCTATGGCTACACCTTC.

The chain recombines TRBV6-5 with TRBJ1-2; D uncertain. V lost 2 bases to trimming and J lost 1 base, with 11 bases between them. Per the germline V gene, CDR1 is MNHEY and CDR2 is SVGAGI. This CDR3 is built from 15 residues. As DNA, the CDR3 is TGTGCCAGCAGTTACGGGGTGCAGGTTAACTATGGCTACACCTTC. Its translation: CASSYGVQVNYGYTF.

This clone has only a few counts. The chain couples TRBV5-4 to TRBJ1-2, with D unclear. The V gene's germline CDR1 is SGHNT and CDR2 YYREEE (reference sequence). Trimming left V 0 bases short and J 2 bases short, with 5 bases between. CDR3 size: 13 residues. The CDR3 reads CASSLDKNYGYTF. The CDR3 region has the DNA TGTGCCAGCAGCTTGGACAAGAACTATGGCTACACCTTC.

This clone has more than one count but fewer than ten. This chain links TRBV10-2 with TRBJ2-7, with D perhaps matching TRBD2 (6 bases). Germline CDR1 is WSHSY and CDR2 is SAAADI. The CDR3 sequence is 12 residues long. The germline V and J ends were trimmed by 4 bases and 5 bases, with 9 bases remaining between them. This chain's CDR3 is CASSGGVDEQYF. CDR3 nucleotides: TGCGCCAGCAGTGGCGGGGTCGACGAGCAGTACTTC.

The gene calls are TRBV10-3 and TRBJ2-1, with TRBD2 identical over 8 bases. The V segment lost 10 bases and the J segment 4 bases; nucleotides outside the gene matches: 9. Germline assignment: CDR1 ENHRY and CDR2 SYGVKD. The CDR3 spans 14 residues. The CDR3 bases are TGTGCCAGCCTAAGCGGGAGTTCTTACAATGAGCAGTTCTTC. This sequence encodes CASLSGSSYNEQFF.

The J gene is TRBJ2-7, the V gene TRBV7-9, with 8 positions matching TRBD2. Germline V CDR1 and CDR2: SEHNR, FQNEAQ (reference sequence). The CDR3 totals 14 residues. The trim removed 3 bases at V and 6 bases at J, leaving 7 bases unmatched. The CDR3 DNA is TGTGCCAGCAGCTTGGGCACAGCGGGGGTCGAGCAGTACTTC. Translating it yields CASSLGTAGVEQYF.

This chain links TRBV5-1 with TRBJ2-1; 10 bases align to TRBD1. Germline V CDR1 and CDR2: SGHRS, YFSETQ. The CDR3 is made up of 15 amino acids. The V segment lost 0 bases and the J segment 7 bases; nucleotides outside the gene matches: 4. The CDR3 here is CASSLEDRGLNEQFF. Written as DNA, the CDR3 is TGCGCCAGCAGCTTGGAAGACAGGGGGCTAAATGAGCAGTTCTTC.

The genes are TRBV4-1 and TRBJ1-5, with TRBD1 as a possible D gene (6 bases). CDR3 size: 20 residues. Trimming removed 0 bases from V and 0 bases from J, with 21 bases in between. Per germline, CDR1 MGHRA and CDR2 YSYEKL. The CDR3 protein is CASSQEFPTGTPYSNQPQHF. The CDR3 DNA sequence: TGCGCCAGCAGCCAAGAGTTCCCTACCGGGACACCTTATAGCAATCAGCCCCAGCATTTT.

CDR3 DNA: TGCGCCAGCAGCCAGTCCTGGGGGACCTCCTACGAGCAGTACTTC. Its translation: CASSQSWGTSYEQYF. The chain links TRBV4-1 to TRBJ2-5, with D perhaps being TRBD1 or TRBD2 (5 bases each). The DNA end is more similar to TRBJ2-7, so the J call may be wrong. CDR1 MGHRA and CDR2 YSYEKL come from the germline V gene. The CDR3 is 15 residues long.

The chain combines TRBV9 with TRBJ2-3; perhaps TRBD2 as D (5 bases). The ends were cut back, 2 bases at V and 4 bases at J, with 17 bases in the middle. Germline V gives CDR1 SGDLS, CDR2 YYNGEE. The CDR3 is 16 amino acids. CDR3 sequence reads: CASSVYHQSGPDTQYF. The CDR3, as DNA: TGTGCCAGCAGCGTTTACCACCAAAGCGGCCCAGATACGCAGTATTTT.

The chain couples TRBV2 to TRBJ2-1; D is possibly TRBD1 or TRBD2 (5 bases each). Germline V gene lookup returns CDR1 SNHLY and CDR2 FYNNEI. The CDR3 is made up of 15 amino acids. V dropped 6 bases and J dropped 1 base, with 13 bases sitting between them. The CDR3 bases are TGTGCCAGCAGCGGGGACCCTGGATCCTACAATGAGCAGTTCTTC. This sequence encodes CASSGDPGSYNEQFF.

The chain combines TRBV11-2 with TRBJ2-7; 8 positions agree with TRBD2. This CDR3 spans 15 amino acids. CDR1 is SGHAT and CDR2 is FQNNGV in the germline V gene. The ends lost 1 base at V and 3 bases at J; junction bases unmatched: 5. The CDR3 DNA reads TGTGCCAGCAGCTTAGCGGGGAGCGGGGGCTACGAGCAGTACTTC. Encoded protein: CASSLAGSGGYEQYF.

The chain couples TRBV5-1 to TRBJ2-1, with 8 nucleotides matching TRBD2. The CDR3 totals 16 residues. Looked up from germline, CDR1 is SGHRS and CDR2 is YFSETQ. J was trimmed by 9 bases and V by 0 bases; bases with no gene match: 11. The CDR3 DNA sequence: TGCGCCAGCAGCTTGGAGGCGGGAGGATCTCTCGCTGAGCAGTTCTTC. Amino acids: CASSLEAGGSLAEQFF.

The chain employs TRBV5-1 and TRBJ2-2, with a tentative D call TRBD2 (6 bases). Trimming shortened V by 1 base and J by 7 bases, and 8 bases separated the two germline ends. The CDR3 is 13 residues long. Germline-derived CDR1 and CDR2 are SGHRS and YFSETQ. CDR3 sequence (DNA): TGCGCCAGCAGCTTGAGGAGGGGCGGGGAGCTGTTTTTT. Encoded protein: CASSLRRGGELFF.

The chain has TRBV19 and TRBJ2-6, with 8 bases matching TRBD2. Trimming at V came to 3 bases and at J to 3 bases, leaving 1 base not matched to a gene. CDR3 length equals 15 residues. Germline CDR1 is LNHDA and CDR2 is SQIVND (reference sequence). CDR3 amino acids: CASSIGGVGANVLTF. CDR3 DNA: TGTGCCAGTAGTATCGGGGGGGTTGGGGCCAACGTCCTGACTTTC.